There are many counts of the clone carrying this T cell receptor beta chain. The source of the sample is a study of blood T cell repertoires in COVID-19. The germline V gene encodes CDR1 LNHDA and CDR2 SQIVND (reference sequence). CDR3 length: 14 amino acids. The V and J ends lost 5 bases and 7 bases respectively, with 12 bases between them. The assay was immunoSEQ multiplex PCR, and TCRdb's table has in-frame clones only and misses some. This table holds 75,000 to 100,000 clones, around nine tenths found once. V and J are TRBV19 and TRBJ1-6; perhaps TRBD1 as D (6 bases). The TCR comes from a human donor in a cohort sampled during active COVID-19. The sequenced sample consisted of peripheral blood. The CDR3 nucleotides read TGTGCCAGTAGTGAGGGGGGAGGGAATTCACCCCTCCACTTT. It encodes CASSEGGGNSPLHF. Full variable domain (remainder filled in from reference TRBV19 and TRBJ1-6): DGGITQSPKYLFRKEGQNVTLSCEQNLNHDAMYWYRQDPGQGLRLIYYSQIVNDFQKGDIAEGYSVSREKKESFPLTVTSAQKNPTAFYLCASSEGGGNSPLHFGNGTRLTVT.